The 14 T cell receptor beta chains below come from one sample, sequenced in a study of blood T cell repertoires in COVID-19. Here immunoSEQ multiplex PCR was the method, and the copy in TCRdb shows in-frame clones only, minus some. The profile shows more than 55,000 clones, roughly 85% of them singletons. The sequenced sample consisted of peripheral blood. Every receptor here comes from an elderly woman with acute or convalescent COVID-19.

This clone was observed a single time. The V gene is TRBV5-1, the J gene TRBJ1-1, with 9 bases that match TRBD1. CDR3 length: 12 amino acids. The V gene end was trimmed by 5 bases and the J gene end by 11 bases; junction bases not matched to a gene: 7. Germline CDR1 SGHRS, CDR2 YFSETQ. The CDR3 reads CASRKGDRAAFF. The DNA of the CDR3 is TGCGCCAGCAGGAAAGGGGACAGGGCCGCTTTCTTT.

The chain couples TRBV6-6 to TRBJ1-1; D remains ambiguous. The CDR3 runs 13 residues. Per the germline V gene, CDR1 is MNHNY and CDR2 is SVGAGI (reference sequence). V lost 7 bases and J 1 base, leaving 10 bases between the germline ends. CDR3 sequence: CASIQSSNTEAFF. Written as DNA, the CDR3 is TGTGCCAGCATTCAAAGCTCGAACACTGAAGCTTTCTTT.

CDR3 DNA sequence: TGCGCCAGCAGCCCTGACACGTACCGAAACACCATATATTTT. The encoded protein is CASSPDTYRNTIYF. This chain uses TRBV4-1 with TRBJ1-3; D not certain. The ends were cut back, 4 bases at V and 5 bases at J, with 12 bases in the middle. The CDR3 runs to 14 residues. Germline loops: CDR1 MGHRA, CDR2 YSYEKL.

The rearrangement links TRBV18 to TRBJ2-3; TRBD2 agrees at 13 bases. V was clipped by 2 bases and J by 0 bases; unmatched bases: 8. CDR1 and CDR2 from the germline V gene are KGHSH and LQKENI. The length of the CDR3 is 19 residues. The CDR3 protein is CASSPLPGLAGKSTDTQYF. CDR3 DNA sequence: TGTGCCAGCTCACCATTACCGGGACTAGCGGGGAAAAGCACAGATACGCAGTATTTT.

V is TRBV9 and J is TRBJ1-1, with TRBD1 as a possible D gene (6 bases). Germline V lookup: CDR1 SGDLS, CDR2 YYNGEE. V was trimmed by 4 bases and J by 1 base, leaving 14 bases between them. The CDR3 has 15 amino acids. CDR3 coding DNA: TGTGCCAGCAGCACCACAGGGAGTCGGAACACTGAAGCTTTCTTT. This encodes CASSTTGSRNTEAFF. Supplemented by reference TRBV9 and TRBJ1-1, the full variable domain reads DSGVTQTPKHLITATGQRVTLRCSPRSGDLSVYWYQQSLDQGLQFLIQYYNGEERAKGNILERFSAQQFPDLHSELNLSSLELGDSALYFCASSTTGSRNTEAFFGQGTRLTVV.

Here the CDR3 reads CASSLAQGRSPLHF. In nucleotides, the CDR3 is TGCGCCAGCAGCTTGGCACAGGGGCGGTCTCCCCTCCACTTT. The chain combines TRBV5-1 with TRBJ1-6, with 7 bases that match TRBD1. Losses at the gene ends were 0 bases for V and 13 bases for J; bases not matched to a gene: 7. Per germline, CDR1 SGHRS and CDR2 YFSETQ. The CDR3 runs 14 residues.

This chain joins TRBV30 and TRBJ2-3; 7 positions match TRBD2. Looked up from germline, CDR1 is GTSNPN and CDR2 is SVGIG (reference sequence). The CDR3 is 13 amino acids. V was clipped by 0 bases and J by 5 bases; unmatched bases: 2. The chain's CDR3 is CAWSVQRGDTQYF. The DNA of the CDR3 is TGTGCCTGGAGTGTGCAGCGGGGAGATACGCAGTATTTT.

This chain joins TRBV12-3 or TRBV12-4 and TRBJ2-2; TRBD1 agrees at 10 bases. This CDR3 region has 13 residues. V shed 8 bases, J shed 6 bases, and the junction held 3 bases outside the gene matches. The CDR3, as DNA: TGTGCCAGCCGACAGGGGGCCCCCGGGGAGCTGTTTTTT. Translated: CASRQGAPGELFF.

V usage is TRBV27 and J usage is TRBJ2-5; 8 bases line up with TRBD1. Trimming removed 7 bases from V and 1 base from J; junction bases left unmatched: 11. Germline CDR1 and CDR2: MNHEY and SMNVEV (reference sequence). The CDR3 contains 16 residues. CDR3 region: CASTTKLRGPQETQYF. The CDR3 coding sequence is TGTGCCAGCACCACGAAACTCAGGGGGCCCCAAGAGACCCAGTACTTC.

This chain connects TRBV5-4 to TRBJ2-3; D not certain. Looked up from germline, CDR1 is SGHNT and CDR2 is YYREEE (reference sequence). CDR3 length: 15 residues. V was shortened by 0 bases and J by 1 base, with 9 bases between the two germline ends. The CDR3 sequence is CASSLGGPGTDTQYF. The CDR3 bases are TGTGCCAGCAGCTTGGGCGGTCCCGGCACAGATACGCAGTATTTT.

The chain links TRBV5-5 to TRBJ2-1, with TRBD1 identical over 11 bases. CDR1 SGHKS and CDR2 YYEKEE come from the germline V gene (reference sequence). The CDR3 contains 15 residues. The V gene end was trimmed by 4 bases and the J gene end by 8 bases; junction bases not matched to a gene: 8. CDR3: CASSRTGGRGDEQFF. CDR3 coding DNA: TGTGCCAGCAGCCGGACAGGGGGCAGGGGCGATGAGCAGTTCTTC. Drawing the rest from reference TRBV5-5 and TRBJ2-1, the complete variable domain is DAGVTQSPTHLIKTRGQQVTLRCSPISGHKSVSWYQQVLGQGPQFIFQYYEKEERGRGNFPDRFSARQFPNYSSELNVNALLLGDSALYLCASSRTGGRGDEQFFGPGTRLTVL.

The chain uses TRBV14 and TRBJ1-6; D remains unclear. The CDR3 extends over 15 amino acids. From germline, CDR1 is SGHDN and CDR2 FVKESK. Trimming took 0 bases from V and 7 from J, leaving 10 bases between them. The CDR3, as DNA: TGTGCCAGCAGCCAAGATATAGCGTCCAATTCACCCCTCCACTTT. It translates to CASSQDIASNSPLHF.

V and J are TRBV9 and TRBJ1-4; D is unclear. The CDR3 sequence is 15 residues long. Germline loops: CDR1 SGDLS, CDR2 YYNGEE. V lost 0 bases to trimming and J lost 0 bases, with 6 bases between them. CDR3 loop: CASSVAVATNEKLFF. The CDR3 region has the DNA TGTGCCAGCAGCGTAGCAGTGGCAACTAATGAAAAACTGTTTTTT.

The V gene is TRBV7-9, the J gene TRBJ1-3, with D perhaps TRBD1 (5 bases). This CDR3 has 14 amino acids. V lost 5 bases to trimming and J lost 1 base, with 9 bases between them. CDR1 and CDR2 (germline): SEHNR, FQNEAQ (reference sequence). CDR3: CASSQAGSGNTIYF. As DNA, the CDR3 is TGTGCCAGCAGCCAGGCAGGGTCTGGAAACACCATATATTTT.